What follows describes a single TCR beta chain. The antigen remains undetermined. Trimming took 2 bases from V and 3 from J; bases not matched to a gene: 2. This CDR3 spans 16 amino acids. Germline CDR1 MNHEY, CDR2 SMNVEV (reference sequence). The entry originates in a study of T-cell memory formation after mild COVID-19. Study-wide results and caveats: Balance between CD4 and CD8 was seen in clones contracting day 15 to 85, and a CD4+ lean was seen in later expanders.

TCRdb redid the calling of the 5' RACE reads with MiXCR, one entry per CDR3 protein. The sample has approximately 480,000 distinct CDR3 sequences; around a sixth are singletons. Sample: PBMCs or a T cell subset sorted from them (not recorded which). This chain connects TRBV27 to TRBJ2-7; 15 bases are shared with TRBD2. This TCR derives from an adult woman who had mild COVID-19 (a few samples of this study predate the infection). Cell type and time point are not known. CDR3 loop: CASSLGLAGGIYEQYF. The CDR3, as DNA: TGTGCCAGCAGTTTAGGACTAGCGGGAGGGATCTACGAGCAGTACTTC.